Described below is a single TCR beta chain sequence and its context. This entry comes from a study of technical replicates of blood from a handful of donors. TCRdb's table, derived via immunoSEQ multiplex PCR, lists solely in-frame clones and lacks some. The profile shows approximately 79,000 clones, roughly nine tenths of them singletons. This CDR3 has 14 amino acids. V was cut by 6 bases and J by 4 bases, with 15 bases left in between. Germline V gene lookup returns CDR1 LNHDA and CDR2 SQIVND (reference sequence). V is TRBV19 and J is TRBJ1-1; weak D call: TRBD1 (5 bases). The material sequenced was T cells isolated from PBMCs. This TCR was recovered from a human donor in good health. Here the CDR3 reads CASSPGVSVTEAFF. The CDR3 DNA is TGTGCCAGTAGCCCGGGGGTTTCGGTCACTGAAGCTTTCTTT.